Below, 19 T cell receptor beta chains from the same sample are listed, as sequenced in a study of graft-versus-host responses after intestinal transplantation (dated by TCRdb to 2020 to 2023). This specimen's time point label, interpreted: cells obtained before transplantation from donor or recipient. Which antigens these TCRs recognize remains unknown. The library was built by means of the immunoSEQ multiplex PCR assay. Here the immuneACCESS table is served through TCRdb, limited to in-frame sequences with V and J called. Missing clones are a known gap in these copies; in checked studies unresolved V genes cover under half, and the rest lacks a known reason. This sample comprises some 100,000 clones, about 90% of them detected only once. Of the sample, approximately 0.064% falls within the top ten clones. Sequencing used unstimulated CD8+ T cells sorted from spleen or lymph node cells, obtained before transplant. These receptors all come from a human donor who was the organ donor for an intestinal transplant.

V usage is TRBV7-8 and J usage is TRBJ2-5; 12 bases are shared with TRBD2. The V and J ends lost 5 bases and 4 bases, in that order; junction bases with no gene match: 11. The CDR3 extends over 17 amino acids. Germline CDR1 reads SGHVS; CDR2 reads FQNEAQ. CDR3 in amino acids: CASSMTSGGRSAETQYF. For the CDR3, the DNA is TGTGCCAGCAGCATGACTAGCGGGGGAAGGTCAGCAGAGACCCAGTACTTC.

V and J are TRBV30 and TRBJ2-7; 9 bases line up with TRBD1. The ends lost 7 bases at V and 2 bases at J; junction bases unmatched: 6. Per the germline V gene, CDR1 is GTSNPN and CDR2 is SVGIG (reference sequence). This CDR3 has 13 amino acids. As DNA, the CDR3 is TGTGCCTTAGTACGACAGGGGGCCTACGAGCAGTACTTC. It codes for CALVRQGAYEQYF.

This clone turned up a few times. This chain joins TRBV27 and TRBJ1-1; 8 nucleotides agree with TRBD1. CDR3 length: 14 residues. V gave up 4 bases and J gave up 5 bases; unmatched junction bases: 6. Germline loops: CDR1 MNHEY, CDR2 SMNVEV (reference sequence). The CDR3 loop is CASSWLRTGTEAFF. CDR3 DNA sequence: TGTGCCAGCAGTTGGCTGAGGACAGGGACTGAAGCTTTCTTT.

This chain connects TRBV4-1 to TRBJ2-1; weak D call: TRBD1 (6 bases). V shed 0 bases and J shed 10 bases, with 10 bases lying between them. Germline-derived CDR1 and CDR2 are MGHRA and YSYEKL. The CDR3 has 13 residues. Here the CDR3 reads CASSQDPGTEQFF. The CDR3 nucleotides are TGCGCCAGCAGCCAAGACCCTGGGACAGAGCAGTTCTTC.

The rearrangement links TRBV25-1 to TRBJ2-3; TRBD2 matches 9 bases. The CDR3 loop spans 15 amino acids. With 4 bases clipped from V and 2 bases from J, the junction kept 4 bases outside the gene matches. Germline CDR1 reads MGHDK; CDR2 reads SYGVNS. The chain's CDR3 is CASSGTSEPTDTQYF. The CDR3 DNA follows: TGTGCCAGCAGTGGGACTAGCGAACCCACAGATACGCAGTATTTT.

The chain combines TRBV9 with TRBJ2-1; 10 nucleotides line up with TRBD2. Germline values: CDR1 SGDLS, CDR2 YYNGEE. This CDR3 has 19 residues. J was trimmed by 5 bases and V by 2 bases; bases with no gene match: 16. The CDR3 reads CASSVFQGLTSGHNNEQFF. The CDR3 DNA is TGTGCCAGCAGCGTCTTTCAGGGCCTGACTAGCGGGCACAACAATGAGCAGTTCTTC.

This chain links TRBV7-7 with TRBJ2-1; tentatively, D is TRBD2 (6 bases). This CDR3 comprises 15 residues. Per germline, CDR1 SSHAT and CDR2 FNYEAQ (reference sequence). V lost 1 base and J lost 4, with 11 bases in between. The CDR3 DNA follows: TGTGCCAGCAGCTTAGGTAGGGAGGCTTACAATGAGCAGTTCTTC. It translates to CASSLGREAYNEQFF. The full variable domain, completed using reference TRBV7-7 and TRBJ2-1, is GAGVSQSPRYKVTKRGQDVTLRCDPISSHATLYWYQQALGQGPEFLTYFNYEAQPDKSGLPSDRFSAERPEGSISTLTIQRTEQRDSAMYRCASSLGREAYNEQFFGPGTRLTVL.

The chain employs TRBV7-9 and TRBJ2-5; weak D call: TRBD1 (6 bases). The CDR3 is 14 residues long. CDR1 is SEHNR, CDR2 FQNEAQ, per germline (reference sequence). The V end lost 3 bases, the J end lost 4 bases, and 12 bases lay between the germline ends. CDR3 loop: CASSLRGFGETQYF. The CDR3, as DNA: TGTGCCAGCAGCTTGAGGGGGTTTGGAGAGACCCAGTACTTC.

This chain joins TRBV9 and TRBJ2-7, with D perhaps TRBD1 (5 bases). The CDR3 totals 15 residues. Deletions cut 0 bases from V and 3 bases from J, with 13 bases between. CDR1 and CDR2 (germline): SGDLS, YYNGEE. The CDR3 region has the DNA TGTGCCAGCAGCGTAGATCAGGGATGGCTCTACGAGCAGTACTTC. The encoded protein is CASSVDQGWLYEQYF. Together with reference TRBV9 and TRBJ2-7, the CDR3 gives the full variable domain: DSGVTQTPKHLITATGQRVTLRCSPRSGDLSVYWYQQSLDQGLQFLIQYYNGEERAKGNILERFSAQQFPDLHSELNLSSLELGDSALYFCASSVDQGWLYEQYFGPGTRLTVT.

J is TRBJ1-1 and V is TRBV5-5; D unresolved. V shed 2 bases and J shed 7 bases, with 6 bases lying between them. This CDR3 contains 11 residues. Germline V CDR1 and CDR2: SGHKS, YYEKEE (reference sequence). CDR3 sequence: CASSFSSEAFF. The CDR3 nucleotides are TGTGCCAGCAGCTTCTCCAGTGAAGCTTTCTTT.

V usage is TRBV28 and J usage is TRBJ2-7; weak D call: TRBD2 (5 bases). The CDR3 has 12 amino acids. Trimming left V 8 bases short and J 0 bases short, with 8 bases between. Per the germline V gene, CDR1 is MDHEN and CDR2 is SYDVKM. CDR3 loop: CASLRDSYEQYF. CDR3 coding DNA: TGTGCCAGCCTCCGGGACTCCTACGAGCAGTACTTC.

CDR3 protein: CASSLRPSGREETQYF. The CDR3, as DNA: TGTGCCAGCAGTTTACGTCCTAGCGGGAGGGAAGAGACCCAGTACTTC. The chain couples TRBV28 to TRBJ2-5, with 12 positions matching TRBD2. This CDR3 is 16 amino acids long. Germline CDR1 is MDHEN and CDR2 is SYDVKM. After removal of 2 bases from V and 3 bases from J, the junction contained 4 bases not matched to a gene.

The genes are TRBV7-6 and TRBJ2-1; 8 bases map to TRBD2. The ends lost 1 base at V and 3 bases at J; junction bases unmatched: 5. The CDR3 has 16 amino acids. Germline V gives CDR1 SGHVS, CDR2 FNYEAQ. The chain's CDR3 is CASSLVLAVGYNEQFF. In nucleotides, the CDR3 is TGTGCCAGCAGCTTAGTACTAGCGGTGGGCTACAATGAGCAGTTCTTC.

The chain uses TRBV4-1 and TRBJ2-3, with D possibly matching TRBD1 (5 bases). V lost 4 bases and J 1 base, leaving 18 bases between the germline ends. Germline V gene lookup returns CDR1 MGHRA and CDR2 YSYEKL. This CDR3 is built from 17 residues. The CDR3 loop reads CASSPGPYRRGTDTQYF. The DNA of the CDR3 is TGCGCCAGCAGCCCAGGGCCTTACAGGCGCGGCACAGATACGCAGTATTTT.

The chain joins TRBV11-2 to TRBJ1-2, with 8 bases matching TRBD1. The CDR3 has 15 amino acids. Germline V gene sequence: CDR1 SGHAT, CDR2 FQNNGV. V shed 5 bases, J shed 5 bases, and the junction held 10 bases outside the gene matches. Here the CDR3 reads CASSGILDREYGYTF. The CDR3 nucleotides are TGTGCCAGCAGCGGCATCCTGGACAGGGAGTATGGCTACACCTTC.

The V gene is TRBV14, the J gene TRBJ1-2, with 7 bases aligning to TRBD1. The trim removed 3 bases at V and 4 bases at J, leaving 2 bases unmatched. Germline assignment: CDR1 SGHDN and CDR2 FVKESK. CDR3 length equals 13 residues. CDR3 sequence: CASSQGQFYGYTF. The CDR3 DNA reads as TGTGCCAGCAGCCAGGGACAGTTCTATGGCTACACCTTC. The variable domain in full, completed from reference TRBV14 and TRBJ1-2, reads EAGVTQFPSHSVIEKGQTVTLRCDPISGHDNLYWYRRVMGKEIKFLLHFVKESKQDESGMPNNRFLAERTGGTYSTLKVQPAELEDSGVYFCASSQGQFYGYTFGSGTRLTVV.

This chain uses TRBV27 with TRBJ2-1; 14 bases are shared with TRBD2. CDR3 size: 15 residues. Losses at the gene ends were 7 bases for V and 7 bases for J; bases not matched to a gene: 6. Germline-derived CDR1 and CDR2 are MNHEY and SMNVEV (reference sequence). For the CDR3, the DNA is TGTGCCAGCACCCCGGGGACTAGCGGGAGTAATGAGCAGTTCTTC. Residues: CASTPGTSGSNEQFF.

The chain recombines TRBV6-5 with TRBJ1-2; the D is unclear. This CDR3 comprises 13 residues. V was clipped by 3 bases and J by 6 bases, with 11 bases between them. Germline CDR1 reads MNHEY; CDR2 reads SVGAGI. The CDR3, as DNA: TGTGCCAGCAGTTATGCCAGGATAAATGGCTACACCTTC. It specifies CASSYARINGYTF.

The chain couples TRBV21-1 to TRBJ2-5; no check of the table's D call, TRBD2, against the DNA was made. TRBV21-1 is a pseudogene segment. This CDR3 spans 19 amino acids. CDR3 sequence reads: CASSRQGTAGGSFRETQYF. The CDR3 bases are TGTGCCAGCAGCCGACAGGGTACAGCGGGAGGGAGTTTTAGAGAGACCCAGTACTTC.